This TCR beta chain was observed in a study of blood T cell repertoires in COVID-19. Study as a whole: COVID-19 samples, acute and convalescent, were from the United States, Italy and Spain. PBMCs, B-cell-depleted T cells, or T cells provided the cDNA or gDNA that made up the material.

Methods used by the authors: Amplification of reference gene primers provided the estimated nucleated cell counts. TCRdb keeps only in-frame clones here, not all; method: immunoSEQ multiplex PCR. V, J and clone size were drawn from that table, and D and trimming were deduced from the DNA. The top ten hold about 2.8% of the sample, which has 35,000 to 55,000 clones, around 90% seen once. The length of the CDR3 is 17 residues. V lost 4 bases and J lost 0, with 17 bases in between. The V gene's germline CDR1 is SGHTA and CDR2 FQGNSA. The J gene is TRBJ2-3, the V gene TRBV7-2; possibly TRBD2 for D (7 bases). Material for sequencing was peripheral blood. This clonotype was obtained from a man aged 45-65 years with active COVID-19. CDR3 amino acids: CASSYRRGGRSTDTQYF. The DNA for the CDR3 is TGTGCCAGCAGCTACCGTAGGGGGGGCCGTAGCACAGATACGCAGTATTTT. Based on the CDR3 plus reference TRBV7-2 and TRBJ2-3, the full variable domain is GAGVSQSPSNKVTEKGKDVELRCDPISGHTALYWYRQSLGQGLEFLIYFQGNSAPDKSGLPSDRFSAERTGGSVSTLTIQRTQQEDSAVYLCASSYRRGGRSTDTQYFGPGTRLTVL.